This is a list of T cell receptor beta chains from one sample in a study of CD8 T cells in ankylosing spondylitis. A single record per CDR3 protein comes from TCRdb applying MiXCR to the 5' RACE reads. The table has approximately 220,000 distinct CDR3 sequences, roughly 10% seen once; the top ten hold roughly a fifth. Source material: blood, either unsorted or a sorted T cell fraction (not recorded which). These receptors were obtained from a male donor with ankylosing spondylitis or in good health (not recorded which). Both conserved end residues are part of each CDR3. The order of the fields is D gene, J gene, V gene, clone size, CDR3 protein, CDR3 DNA. The D gene is left open where the match is weak. Not all rows give a size; the values are once, few, many and, for expanded clones, a class.

d_gene: NA; j_gene: TRBJ1-5; v_gene: TRBV19; abundance: NA; CDR3aa: CASTHREYGQPQHF; CDR3nt: TGTGCCAGTACACACAGGGAGTATGGTCAGCCCCAGCATTTT
d_gene: NA; j_gene: TRBJ1-3; v_gene: TRBV12-3/TRBV12-4; abundance: many; CDR3aa: CASNPGRSGNTIYF; CDR3nt: TGTGCCAGCAATCCGGGGAGGAGTGGAAACACCATATATTTT
d_gene: NA; j_gene: TRBJ1-6; v_gene: TRBV20-1; abundance: NA; CDR3aa: CSARDYQGGGNSPLHF; CDR3nt: TGCAGTGCTAGAGATTATCAGGGAGGTGGCAATTCACCCCTCCACTTT
d_gene: NA; j_gene: TRBJ2-7; v_gene: TRBV27; abundance: many; CDR3aa: CASSPGGPYEQYF; CDR3nt: TGTGCCAGCAGTCCGGGGGGCCCCTACGAGCAGTACTTC
d_gene: TRBD2; j_gene: TRBJ2-2; v_gene: TRBV5-1; abundance: many; CDR3aa: CASSYPTSSNTGELFF; CDR3nt: TGCGCCAGCAGCTATCCGACTAGCTCGAACACCGGGGAGCTGTTTTTT
d_gene: TRBD2; j_gene: TRBJ2-3; v_gene: TRBV6-5; abundance: many; CDR3aa: CASSWTSGDTQYF; CDR3nt: TGTGCCAGCAGTTGGACTAGCGGGGATACGCAGTATTTT
d_gene: NA; j_gene: TRBJ2-3; v_gene: TRBV6-4; abundance: many; CDR3aa: CASSAGVADTQYF; CDR3nt: TGTGCCAGCAGTGCAGGAGTCGCAGATACGCAGTATTTT
d_gene: NA; j_gene: TRBJ1-6; v_gene: TRBV28; abundance: NA; CDR3aa: CASSFGVGSSYNSPLHF; CDR3nt: TGTGCCAGCAGTTTTGGGGTGGGAAGCTCCTATAATTCACCCCTCCACTTT
d_gene: TRBD1; j_gene: TRBJ2-7; v_gene: TRBV5-6; abundance: many; CDR3aa: CASGNRDREQYF; CDR3nt: TGTGCCAGCGGAAACCGGGACAGGGAGCAGTACTTC
d_gene: TRBD2; j_gene: TRBJ2-2; v_gene: TRBV7-2; abundance: many; CDR3aa: CASSEPGLATGELFF; CDR3nt: TGTGCCAGCAGCGAACCGGGACTAGCCACCGGGGAGCTGTTTTTT
d_gene: NA; j_gene: TRBJ2-2; v_gene: TRBV3-1; abundance: few; CDR3aa: CASSPQGPAATGELFF; CDR3nt: TGTGCCAGCAGCCCTCAGGGGCCAGCAGCCACCGGGGAGCTGTTTTTT
d_gene: NA; j_gene: TRBJ1-6; v_gene: TRBV29-1; abundance: many; CDR3aa: CSVALGSSYNSPLHF; CDR3nt: TGCAGCGTTGCATTAGGGAGCTCCTATAATTCACCCCTCCACTTT
d_gene: NA; j_gene: TRBJ1-2; v_gene: TRBV4-2; abundance: many; CDR3aa: CASSQDATESYGYTF; CDR3nt: TGTGCCAGCAGCCAAGATGCCACAGAATCCTATGGCTACACCTTC
d_gene: NA; j_gene: TRBJ2-3; v_gene: TRBV15; abundance: few; CDR3aa: CATSRAEGSSYF; CDR3nt: TGTGCCACCAGCAGAGCTGAGGGTTCGTCTTATTTT
d_gene: TRBD1; j_gene: TRBJ1-1; v_gene: TRBV3-1; abundance: few; CDR3aa: CASSPVPGQGPDTEAFF; CDR3nt: TGTGCCAGCAGCCCCGTCCCGGGACAGGGTCCTGACACTGAAGCTTTCTTT
d_gene: NA; j_gene: TRBJ2-2; v_gene: TRBV20-1; abundance: many; CDR3aa: CSARVGWGVAGELFF; CDR3nt: TGCAGTGCTAGAGTGGGGTGGGGGGTGGCCGGGGAGCTGTTTTTT
d_gene: NA; j_gene: TRBJ2-1; v_gene: TRBV27; abundance: many; CDR3aa: CASSFSGDEQFF; CDR3nt: TGTGCCAGCAGTTTTTCGGGGGATGAGCAGTTCTTC
d_gene: TRBD2; j_gene: TRBJ2-7; v_gene: TRBV7-2; abundance: few; CDR3aa: CASSLLAGDSYEQYF; CDR3nt: TGTGCCAGCAGCCTTCTAGCGGGGGATTCCTACGAGCAGTACTTC
d_gene: NA; j_gene: TRBJ2-3; v_gene: TRBV27; abundance: few; CDR3aa: CASSLSVQFTDTQYF; CDR3nt: TGTGCCAGCAGTTTATCTGTACAGTTCACAGATACGCAGTATTTT
d_gene: TRBD1; j_gene: TRBJ2-7; v_gene: TRBV5-1; abundance: NA; CDR3aa: CASSYRTGWDEQYF; CDR3nt: TGCGCCAGCAGCTACCGGACAGGGTGGGACGAGCAGTACTTC
d_gene: NA; j_gene: TRBJ2-3; v_gene: TRBV28; abundance: NA; CDR3aa: CASSPPGGRDTQYF; CDR3nt: TGTGCCAGCAGTCCCCCAGGGGGGAGAGATACGCAGTATTTT
d_gene: TRBD1; j_gene: TRBJ1-5; v_gene: TRBV6-5; abundance: few; CDR3aa: CASSYSQGASQPQHF; CDR3nt: TGTGCCAGCAGTTACTCACAGGGGGCGTCTCAGCCCCAGCATTTT
d_gene: TRBD2; j_gene: TRBJ2-1; v_gene: TRBV5-6; abundance: few; CDR3aa: CASSSRGSGGANEQFF; CDR3nt: TGTGCCAGCAGCTCCCGCGGGAGCGGGGGGGCGAATGAGCAGTTCTTC
d_gene: NA; j_gene: TRBJ1-4; v_gene: TRBV12-3/TRBV12-4; abundance: many; CDR3aa: CASSLGRNEAKLFF; CDR3nt: TGTGCCAGCAGTTTAGGCCGGAATGAGGCAAAACTGTTTTTT
d_gene: NA; j_gene: TRBJ2-2; v_gene: TRBV4-2; abundance: few; CDR3aa: CASSQDPGNTGELFF; CDR3nt: TGTGCCAGCAGCCAAGATCCAGGGAACACCGGGGAGCTGTTTTTT
d_gene: TRBD1; j_gene: TRBJ2-2; v_gene: TRBV20-1; abundance: many; CDR3aa: CSARETGYGELFF; CDR3nt: TGCAGTGCTAGAGAGACAGGGTACGGGGAGCTGTTTTTT
d_gene: NA; j_gene: TRBJ2-7; v_gene: TRBV12-3/TRBV12-4; abundance: many; CDR3aa: CASSLLEDEQYF; CDR3nt: TGTGCCAGCAGTCTGCTCGAGGACGAGCAGTACTTC
d_gene: TRBD1; j_gene: TRBJ1-6; v_gene: TRBV9; abundance: few; CDR3aa: CASSFGQGVSPLHF; CDR3nt: TGTGCCAGCAGCTTCGGACAGGGGGTTTCACCCCTCCACTTT
d_gene: TRBD2; j_gene: TRBJ2-7; v_gene: TRBV9; abundance: few; CDR3aa: CASSGGASSGDYEQYF; CDR3nt: TGTGCCAGCAGTGGGGGGGCATCTAGCGGGGACTACGAGCAGTACTTC
d_gene: TRBD1; j_gene: TRBJ1-2; v_gene: TRBV5-1; abundance: NA; CDR3aa: CATSYEAGGTYTF; CDR3nt: TGCGCCACCTCTTACGAAGCAGGGGGCACCTACACCTTC
d_gene: NA; j_gene: TRBJ1-1; v_gene: TRBV5-1; abundance: many; CDR3aa: CASSVSRDNTEAFF; CDR3nt: TGCGCCAGCAGCGTTAGCCGGGACAACACTGAAGCTTTCTTT
d_gene: TRBD2; j_gene: TRBJ2-1; v_gene: TRBV20-1; abundance: NA; CDR3aa: CSAPFLQTSISYNEQFF; CDR3nt: TGCAGTGCCCCCTTTTTACAGACTAGCATCTCCTACAATGAGCAGTTCTTC
d_gene: TRBD1; j_gene: TRBJ1-5; v_gene: TRBV5-1; abundance: NA; CDR3aa: CASSPNDRGVQPQHF; CDR3nt: TGCGCCAGCAGCCCCAACGACAGGGGAGTACAGCCCCAGCATTTT
d_gene: NA; j_gene: TRBJ1-5; v_gene: TRBV2; abundance: many; CDR3aa: CASSPINQPQHF; CDR3nt: TGTGCCAGCAGTCCCATAAATCAGCCCCAGCATTTT
d_gene: NA; j_gene: TRBJ2-7; v_gene: TRBV3-1; abundance: many; CDR3aa: CATGGGNSYEQYF; CDR3nt: TGTGCCACCGGAGGGGGGAACTCCTACGAGCAGTACTTC
d_gene: TRBD1; j_gene: TRBJ1-1; v_gene: TRBV5-1; abundance: many; CDR3aa: CASSDLGQGSTEAFF; CDR3nt: TGCGCCAGCAGCGATCTGGGACAGGGGAGCACTGAAGCTTTCTTT
d_gene: TRBD2; j_gene: TRBJ2-1; v_gene: TRBV12-3/TRBV12-4; abundance: NA; CDR3aa: CTSSPPGLAVSSYNEQFF; CDR3nt: TGTACCAGCAGTCCTCCGGGACTAGCGGTCAGCTCCTACAATGAGCAGTTCTTC
d_gene: NA; j_gene: TRBJ1-5; v_gene: TRBV28; abundance: many; CDR3aa: CASSQPGRGQPQHF; CDR3nt: TGTGCCAGCAGCCAGCCCGGGAGGGGTCAGCCCCAGCATTTT
d_gene: TRBD2; j_gene: TRBJ2-2; v_gene: TRBV7-9; abundance: NA; CDR3aa: CASSGTSGGTNTGELFF; CDR3nt: TGTGCCAGCAGCGGGACTAGCGGGGGCACGAACACCGGGGAGCTGTTTTTT
d_gene: TRBD1; j_gene: TRBJ2-5; v_gene: TRBV20-1; abundance: few; CDR3aa: CSARQGLGQETQYF; CDR3nt: TGCAGTGCTCGACAGGGGCTGGGGCAAGAGACCCAGTACTTC
d_gene: TRBD2; j_gene: TRBJ2-3; v_gene: TRBV28; abundance: few; CDR3aa: CASPPGLAGENTDTQYF; CDR3nt: TGTGCCAGCCCACCGGGACTAGCGGGTGAAAACACAGATACGCAGTATTTT
d_gene: NA; j_gene: TRBJ2-3; v_gene: TRBV7-6; abundance: many; CDR3aa: CASSLGPTDTQYF; CDR3nt: TGTGCCAGCAGCTTAGGCCCCACAGATACGCAGTATTTT